The present TCR beta chain was sequenced within a study of T cells after yellow fever vaccination. This clonotype was detected many times. Its antigen remains unknown. Study-wide points: Post-booster repertoires again held most primary-vaccination clones (roughly 96% CD4, about 88% CD8).

5'RACE template switching generated TCR cDNA, adding a universal primer site and UMIs. TCRdb reprocessed the 5' RACE reads with MiXCR, giving one entry per CDR3 protein. The sample shows hundreds of thousands of distinct CDR3 sequences, less than 4.5% of them seen only once. This sample comprised PBMCs, obtained on the day of the yellow fever booster vaccination. This sequence originates from a young man who received the YFV17D yellow fever vaccine.

The CDR3 reads CASRELIPGELFF. CDR3 in DNA: TGTGCCAGCCGAGAGCTCATCCCCGGGGAGCTGTTTTTT. The J gene is TRBJ2-2, the V gene TRBV6-5; D is uncertain. Looked up from germline, CDR1 is MNHEY and CDR2 is SVGAGI. There are 13 residues in the CDR3. Between the trimmed V and J ends, which lost 8 bases and 6 bases, there was a span of 13 bases.